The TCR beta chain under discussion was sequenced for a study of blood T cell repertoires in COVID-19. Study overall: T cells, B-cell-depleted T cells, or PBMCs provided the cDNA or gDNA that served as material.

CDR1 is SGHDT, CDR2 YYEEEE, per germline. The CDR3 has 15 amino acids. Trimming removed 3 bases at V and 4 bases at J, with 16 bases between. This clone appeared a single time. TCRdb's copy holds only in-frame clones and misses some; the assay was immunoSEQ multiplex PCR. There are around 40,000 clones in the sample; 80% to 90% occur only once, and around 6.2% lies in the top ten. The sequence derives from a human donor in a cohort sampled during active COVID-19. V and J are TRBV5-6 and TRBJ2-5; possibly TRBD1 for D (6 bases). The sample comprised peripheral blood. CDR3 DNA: TGTGCCAGCAGCTCTCGGGACACTGGCGCAGAGACCCAGTACTTC. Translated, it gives CASSSRDTGAETQYF.